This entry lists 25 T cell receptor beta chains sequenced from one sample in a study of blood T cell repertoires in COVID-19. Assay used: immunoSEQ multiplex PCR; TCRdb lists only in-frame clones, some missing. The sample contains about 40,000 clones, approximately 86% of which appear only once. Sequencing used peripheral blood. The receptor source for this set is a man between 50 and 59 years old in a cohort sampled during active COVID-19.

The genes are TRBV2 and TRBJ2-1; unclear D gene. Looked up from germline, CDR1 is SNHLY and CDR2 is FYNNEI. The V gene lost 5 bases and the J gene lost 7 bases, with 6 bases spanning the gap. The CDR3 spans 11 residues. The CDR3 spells CASSPLNEQFF. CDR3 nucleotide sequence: TGTGCCAGCAGTCCGTTAAATGAGCAGTTCTTC. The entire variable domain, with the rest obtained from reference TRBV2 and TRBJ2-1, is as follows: EPEVTQTPSHQVTQMGQEVILRCVPISNHLYFYWYRQILGQKVEFLVSFYNNEISEKSEIFDDQFSVERPDGSNFTLKIRSTKLEDSAMYFCASSPLNEQFFGPGTRLTVL.

CDR3 in amino acids: CASSGRAEGSGNTIYF. In DNA form, the CDR3 reads TGTGCCAGCAGCGGTAGGGCCGAGGGCTCTGGAAACACCATATATTTT. This chain connects TRBV7-3 to TRBJ1-3; D gene ambiguous. V was pared by 5 bases and J by 0 bases, with 14 bases between. This CDR3 spans 16 amino acids. From germline, CDR1 is SGHTA and CDR2 FQGTGA.

The CDR3 nucleotides read TGTGCCAGTAGTATAGAGGTGGACAGCTTTAAAAACATTCAGTACTTC. Its protein product is CASSIEVDSFKNIQYF. V is TRBV19 and J is TRBJ2-4; D perhaps matches TRBD1 (6 bases). CDR3 length: 16 residues. Germline V gene data show CDR1 as LNHDA and CDR2 as SQIVND (reference sequence). V lost 0 bases and J 4 bases, leaving 13 bases between the germline ends.

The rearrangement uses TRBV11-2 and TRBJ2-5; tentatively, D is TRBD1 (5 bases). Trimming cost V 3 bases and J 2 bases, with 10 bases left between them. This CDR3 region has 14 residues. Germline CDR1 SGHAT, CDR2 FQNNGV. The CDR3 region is CASSFRVWQETQYF. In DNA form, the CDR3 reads TGTGCCAGCAGCTTCAGGGTGTGGCAAGAGACCCAGTACTTC.

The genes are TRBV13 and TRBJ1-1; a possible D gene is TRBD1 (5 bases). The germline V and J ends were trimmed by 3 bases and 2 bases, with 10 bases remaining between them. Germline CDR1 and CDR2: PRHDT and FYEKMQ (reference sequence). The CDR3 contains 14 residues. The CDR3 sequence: CASSLITGNTEAFF. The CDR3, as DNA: TGTGCCAGCAGCTTGATCACAGGCAACACTGAAGCTTTCTTT. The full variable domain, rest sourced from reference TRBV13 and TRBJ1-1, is AAGVIQSPRHLIKEKRETATLKCYPIPRHDTVYWYQQGPGQDPQFLISFYEKMQSDKGSIPDRFSAQQFSDYHSELNMSSLELGDSALYFCASSLITGNTEAFFGQGTRLTVV.

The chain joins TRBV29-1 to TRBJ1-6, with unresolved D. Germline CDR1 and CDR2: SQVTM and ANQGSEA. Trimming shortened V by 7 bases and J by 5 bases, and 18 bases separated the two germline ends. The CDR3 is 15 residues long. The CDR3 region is CSAKFAGAHNSPLHF. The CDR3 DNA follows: TGCAGCGCCAAGTTTGCGGGAGCCCATAATTCACCCCTCCACTTT.

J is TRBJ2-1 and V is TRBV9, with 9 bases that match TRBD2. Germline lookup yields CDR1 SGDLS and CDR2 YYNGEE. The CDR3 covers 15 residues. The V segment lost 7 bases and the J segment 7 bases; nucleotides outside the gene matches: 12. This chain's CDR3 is CASHVGRGGLNEQFF. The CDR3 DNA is TGTGCCAGCCACGTAGGGCGGGGGGGCCTAAATGAGCAGTTCTTC. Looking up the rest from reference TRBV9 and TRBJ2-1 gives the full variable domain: DSGVTQTPKHLITATGQRVTLRCSPRSGDLSVYWYQQSLDQGLQFLIQYYNGEERAKGNILERFSAQQFPDLHSELNLSSLELGDSALYFCASHVGRGGLNEQFFGPGTRLTVL.

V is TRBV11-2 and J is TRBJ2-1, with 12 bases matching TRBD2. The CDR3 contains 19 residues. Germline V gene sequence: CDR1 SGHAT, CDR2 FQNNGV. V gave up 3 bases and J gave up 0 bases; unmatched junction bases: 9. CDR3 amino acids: CASSFTRTSGILSYNEQFF. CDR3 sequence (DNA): TGTGCCAGCAGCTTCACGCGGACTAGCGGGATCCTCTCCTACAATGAGCAGTTCTTC. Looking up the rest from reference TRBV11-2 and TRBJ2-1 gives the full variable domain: EAGVAQSPRYKIIEKRQSVAFWCNPISGHATLYWYQQILGQGPKLLIQFQNNGVVDDSQLPKDRFSAERLKGVDSTLKIQPAKLEDSAVYLCASSFTRTSGILSYNEQFFGPGTRLTVL.

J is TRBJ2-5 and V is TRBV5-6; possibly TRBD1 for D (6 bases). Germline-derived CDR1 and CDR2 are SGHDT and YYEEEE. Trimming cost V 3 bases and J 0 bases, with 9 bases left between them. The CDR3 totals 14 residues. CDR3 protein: CASSSGQYQETQYF. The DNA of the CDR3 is TGTGCCAGCAGCTCTGGACAGTACCAAGAGACCCAGTACTTC. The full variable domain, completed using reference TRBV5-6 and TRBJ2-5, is DAGVTQSPTHLIKTRGQQVTLRCSPKSGHDTVSWYQQALGQGPQFIFQYYEEEERQRGNFPDRFSGHQFPNYSSELNVNALLLGDSALYLCASSSGQYQETQYFGPGTRLLVL.

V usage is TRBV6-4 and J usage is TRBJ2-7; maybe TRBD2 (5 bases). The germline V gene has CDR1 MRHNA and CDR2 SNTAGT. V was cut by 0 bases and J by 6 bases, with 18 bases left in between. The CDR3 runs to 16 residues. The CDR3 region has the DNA TGTGCCAGCAGTGACTCATGTGTACTAGGTAAGTCCGAGCAGTACTTC. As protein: CASSDSCVLGKSEQYF.

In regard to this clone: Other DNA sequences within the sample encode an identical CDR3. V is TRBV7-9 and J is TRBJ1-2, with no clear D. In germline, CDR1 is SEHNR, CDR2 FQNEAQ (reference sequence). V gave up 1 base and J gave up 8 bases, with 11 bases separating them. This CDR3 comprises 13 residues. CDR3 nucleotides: TGTGCCAGCAGCTTAGGTGCGGCCGGGGGCTACACCTTC. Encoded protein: CASSLGAAGGYTF.

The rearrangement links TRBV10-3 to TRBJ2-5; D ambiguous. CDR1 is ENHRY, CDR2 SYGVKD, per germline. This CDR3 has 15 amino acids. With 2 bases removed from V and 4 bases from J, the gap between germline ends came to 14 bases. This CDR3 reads CAISETGPGRETQYF. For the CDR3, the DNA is TGTGCCATCAGTGAGACGGGTCCTGGTCGAGAGACCCAGTACTTC.

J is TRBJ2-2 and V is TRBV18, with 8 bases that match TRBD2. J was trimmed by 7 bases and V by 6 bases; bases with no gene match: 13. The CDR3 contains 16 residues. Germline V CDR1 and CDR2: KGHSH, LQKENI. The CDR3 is CASSEHGPSGGGELFF. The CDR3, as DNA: TGTGCCAGCTCTGAACACGGGCCCAGCGGGGGCGGGGAGCTGTTTTTT.

CDR3 sequence: CASSTLGQGLEDYGYTF. The CDR3 DNA sequence: TGTGCCAGCAGCACCTTGGGACAGGGTTTAGAGGACTATGGCTACACCTTC. This chain connects TRBV14 to TRBJ1-2; 9 bases fit TRBD1. The CDR3 length is 17 residues. From germline, CDR1 is SGHDN and CDR2 FVKESK. The J segment lost 3 bases and the V segment lost 5 bases, leaving 13 bases of the junction unmatched.

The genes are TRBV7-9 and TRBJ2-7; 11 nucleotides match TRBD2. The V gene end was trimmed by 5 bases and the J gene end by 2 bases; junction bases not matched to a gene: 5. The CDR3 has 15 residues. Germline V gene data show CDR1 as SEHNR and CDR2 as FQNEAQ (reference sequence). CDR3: CASSPGTSGTYEQYF. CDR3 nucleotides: TGTGCCAGCAGCCCCGGGACTAGCGGTACCTACGAGCAGTACTTC.

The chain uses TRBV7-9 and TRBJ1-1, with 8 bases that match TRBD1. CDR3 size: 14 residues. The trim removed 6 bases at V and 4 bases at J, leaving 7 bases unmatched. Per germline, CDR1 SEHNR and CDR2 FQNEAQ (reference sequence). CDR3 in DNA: TGTGCCAGCAGTTCAGGGGGCGCAGCCACTGAAGCTTTCTTT. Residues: CASSSGGAATEAFF.

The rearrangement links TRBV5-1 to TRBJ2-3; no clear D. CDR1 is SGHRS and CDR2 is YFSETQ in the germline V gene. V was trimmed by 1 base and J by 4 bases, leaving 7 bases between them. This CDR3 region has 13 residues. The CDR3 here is CASSLIFADTQYF. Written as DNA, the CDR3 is TGCGCCAGCAGCTTGATCTTTGCAGATACGCAGTATTTT.

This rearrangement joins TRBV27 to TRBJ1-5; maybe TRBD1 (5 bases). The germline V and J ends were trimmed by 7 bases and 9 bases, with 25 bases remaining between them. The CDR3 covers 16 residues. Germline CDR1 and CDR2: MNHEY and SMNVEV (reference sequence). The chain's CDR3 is CASTQLAGGMRGPQHF. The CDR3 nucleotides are TGTGCCAGCACCCAACTCGCCGGGGGGATGAGGGGGCCCCAGCATTTT.

The CDR3 DNA reads as TGTGCCAGCAGCGTAGTAGGGGGCGTGCTCACCGGGGAGCTGTTTTTT. Amino acid sequence: CASSVVGGVLTGELFF. This sequence joins TRBV9 and TRBJ2-2, with TRBD1 matching 7 bases. CDR1 is SGDLS, CDR2 YYNGEE, per germline. With 0 bases clipped from V and 4 bases from J, the junction kept 6 bases outside the gene matches. This CDR3 contains 16 residues.

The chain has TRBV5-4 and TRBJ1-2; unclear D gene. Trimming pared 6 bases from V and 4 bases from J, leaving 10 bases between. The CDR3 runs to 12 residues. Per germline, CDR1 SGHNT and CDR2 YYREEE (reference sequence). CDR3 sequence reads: CASTLSGYGYTF. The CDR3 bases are TGTGCCAGCACCCTCTCGGGCTATGGCTACACCTTC.

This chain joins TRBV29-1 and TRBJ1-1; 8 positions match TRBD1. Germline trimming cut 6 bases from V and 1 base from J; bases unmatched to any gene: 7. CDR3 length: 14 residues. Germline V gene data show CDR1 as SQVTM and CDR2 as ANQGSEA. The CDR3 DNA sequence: TGCAGCGTCGATGACAGGGGTACGAACACTGAAGCTTTCTTT. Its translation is CSVDDRGTNTEAFF.

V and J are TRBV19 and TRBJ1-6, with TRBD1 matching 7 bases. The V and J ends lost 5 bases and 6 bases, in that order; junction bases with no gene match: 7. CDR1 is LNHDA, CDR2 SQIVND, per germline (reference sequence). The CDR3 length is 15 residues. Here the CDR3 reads CASSATGDFNSPLHF. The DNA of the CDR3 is TGTGCCAGTAGTGCCACAGGGGACTTTAATTCACCCCTCCACTTT.

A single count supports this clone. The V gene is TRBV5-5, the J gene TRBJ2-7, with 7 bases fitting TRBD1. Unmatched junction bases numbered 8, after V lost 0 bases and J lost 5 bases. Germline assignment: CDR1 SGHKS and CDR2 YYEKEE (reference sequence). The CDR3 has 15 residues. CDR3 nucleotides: TGTGCCAGCAGCTTGGAGGGACAGTTCGGTGACGAGCAGTACGTC. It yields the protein CASSLEGQFGDEQYV.

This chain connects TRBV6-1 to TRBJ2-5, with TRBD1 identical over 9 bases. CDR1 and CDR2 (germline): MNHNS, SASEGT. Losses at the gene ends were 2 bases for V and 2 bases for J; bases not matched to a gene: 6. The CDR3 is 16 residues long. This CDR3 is CASSELMGQGQETQYF. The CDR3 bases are TGTGCCAGCAGTGAATTGATGGGACAGGGACAAGAGACCCAGTACTTC.

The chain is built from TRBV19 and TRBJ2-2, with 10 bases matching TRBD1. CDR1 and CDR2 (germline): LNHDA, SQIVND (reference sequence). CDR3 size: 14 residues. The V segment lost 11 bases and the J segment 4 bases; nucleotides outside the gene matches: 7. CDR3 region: CASRGTGVTGELFF. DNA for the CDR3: TGTGCCTCGCGGGGGACAGGGGTCACCGGGGAGCTGTTTTTT.